The 30 T cell receptor beta chains presented below share a single source sample, sequenced in a study of blood T cell repertoires in COVID-19. Libraries were prepared by immunoSEQ multiplex PCR; TCRdb keeps only in-frame clonotypes and omits some of them. The table includes fewer than 95,000 clones, about two thirds detected once. The sequenced sample consisted of peripheral blood. The receptors were sampled from a woman aged 80 or over with acute or convalescent COVID-19.

Notes on this clone: In the same sample, other DNA sequences code for this CDR3. The CDR3 DNA sequence: TGTGCCAGCAGCGTGGGACAGGGGAGGTCCTATAATTCACCCCTCCACTTT. Its protein is CASSVGQGRSYNSPLHF. The chain is built from TRBV9 and TRBJ1-6; 10 bases match TRBD1. Germline V CDR1 and CDR2: SGDLS, YYNGEE. CDR3 size: 17 residues. V lost 2 bases and J lost 1; bases outside the gene matches: 3.

The chain is built from TRBV5-1 and TRBJ1-4; 9 nucleotides match TRBD1. Germline CDR1 SGHRS, CDR2 YFSETQ. V lost 0 bases to trimming and J lost 7 bases; unmatched junction nucleotides: 1. The CDR3 loop spans 14 amino acids. The chain's CDR3 is CASSLDRGLEKLFF. In DNA form, the CDR3 reads TGCGCCAGCAGCTTGGACAGGGGGCTTGAAAAACTGTTTTTT.

The chain joins TRBV7-9 to TRBJ2-7; 8 bases match TRBD2. The germline V gene encodes CDR1 SEHNR and CDR2 FQNEAQ (reference sequence). The CDR3 is made up of 14 amino acids. V was clipped by 4 bases and J by 2 bases; unmatched bases: 4. CDR3 sequence reads: CASSSETSAYEQYF. The CDR3 DNA reads as TGTGCCAGCAGCTCAGAGACTAGCGCCTACGAGCAGTACTTC.

This chain uses TRBV6-4 with TRBJ2-4; 8 positions match TRBD2. The CDR3 runs to 15 residues. Germline CDR1 MRHNA, CDR2 SNTAGT. Trimming took 8 bases from V and 3 from J; bases not matched to a gene: 9. CDR3 protein: CASPGLLADKNIQYF. The CDR3 DNA is TGTGCCAGCCCGGGACTACTAGCGGACAAAAACATTCAGTACTTC.

This chain links TRBV9 with TRBJ2-3; D may be TRBD2 (6 bases). Germline-derived CDR1 and CDR2 are SGDLS and YYNGEE. The CDR3 runs 14 residues. V was trimmed by 4 bases and J by 6 bases, leaving 15 bases between them. CDR3 region: CASSPLGGEDTQYF. The CDR3 region has the DNA TGTGCCAGCAGCCCCCTCGGCGGGGAGGATACGCAGTATTTT.

In its sample, this clone was seen a few times. The chain recombines TRBV19 with TRBJ1-5; D perhaps matches TRBD1 (5 bases). Deletions cut 5 bases from V and 0 bases from J, with 14 bases between. Germline-derived CDR1 and CDR2 are LNHDA and SQIVND (reference sequence). The CDR3 totals 16 residues. The CDR3: CASSAWDSSSNQPQHF. CDR3 DNA: TGTGCCAGTAGTGCCTGGGACTCTTCTAGCAATCAGCCCCAGCATTTT.

The chain employs TRBV7-9 and TRBJ2-7; 9 bases agree with TRBD1. The germline gives CDR1 SEHNR, CDR2 FQNEAQ (reference sequence). J gave up 4 bases and V 1 base, and 8 bases lay outside the gene matches. This CDR3 spans 16 amino acids. As DNA, the CDR3 is TGTGCCAGCAGCTTAGTACAGGGGGCAAGGGCTTACGAGCAGTACTTC. Residues: CASSLVQGARAYEQYF.

The rearrangement links TRBV5-5 to TRBJ1-2; no definite D call. V lost 0 bases, J lost 4 bases, and 7 bases lay in between. This CDR3 contains 13 residues. CDR1 and CDR2 from the germline V gene are SGHKS and YYEKEE (reference sequence). This chain's CDR3 is CASSLAVSYGYTF. CDR3 coding DNA: TGTGCCAGCAGCTTGGCCGTCAGCTATGGCTACACCTTC.

This clone was seen a single time. This chain uses TRBV19 with TRBJ1-1; no firm D call. Trimming cost V 7 bases and J 5 bases, with 14 bases left between them. CDR3 length: 13 residues. Germline loops: CDR1 LNHDA, CDR2 SQIVND (reference sequence). The CDR3 loop is CASKADRLTEAFF. The DNA for the CDR3 is TGTGCCAGTAAAGCGGATCGGCTTACTGAAGCTTTCTTT. The complete variable domain, with remaining parts taken from reference TRBV19 and TRBJ1-1, reads DGGITQSPKYLFRKEGQNVTLSCEQNLNHDAMYWYRQDPGQGLRLIYYSQIVNDFQKGDIAEGYSVSREKKESFPLTVTSAQKNPTAFYLCASKADRLTEAFFGQGTRLTVV.

The chain links TRBV7-9 to TRBJ2-5; 13 bases line up with TRBD2. Unmatched junction bases numbered 7, after V lost 4 bases and J lost 2 bases. The CDR3 spans 17 residues. Germline V gene lookup returns CDR1 SEHNR and CDR2 FQNEAQ (reference sequence). The CDR3 DNA sequence: TGTGCCAGCAGCTCCGGACTAGCGGGGGCCTTACAAGAGACCCAGTACTTC. This sequence encodes CASSSGLAGALQETQYF.

This rearrangement joins TRBV6-5 to TRBJ2-2; 7 nucleotides align to TRBD1. This CDR3 spans 13 amino acids. V lost 8 bases and J lost 7; bases outside the gene matches: 7. Germline CDR1 is MNHEY and CDR2 is SVGAGI. The CDR3 DNA sequence: TGTGCCAGCTCGCAGGGGGTAGACGGGGAGCTGTTTTTT. Protein sequence: CASSQGVDGELFF.

This clone was found a few times. CDR3 in amino acids: CASSLDGDSMNTEAFF. CDR3 sequence (DNA): TGTGCCAGCAGCTTAGACGGGGACAGCATGAACACTGAAGCTTTCTTT. This sequence joins TRBV7-2 and TRBJ1-1; 7 positions match TRBD1. Trimming at V came to 1 base and at J to 0 bases, leaving 5 bases not matched to a gene. CDR1 is SGHTA and CDR2 is FQGNSA in the germline V gene. The CDR3 runs 16 residues.

The genes are TRBV4-2 and TRBJ2-3; D is ambiguous. Trimming took 2 bases from V and 6 from J, leaving 9 bases between them. The CDR3 is made up of 13 amino acids. Germline CDR1 LGHNA, CDR2 YNFKEQ. CDR3 amino acids: CASSQFSGDTQYF. CDR3 nucleotides: TGTGCCAGCAGCCAATTTTCAGGCGATACGCAGTATTTT.

J is TRBJ2-4 and V is TRBV27; D possibly corresponds to TRBD2 (5 bases). The germline V gene has CDR1 MNHEY and CDR2 SMNVEV (reference sequence). The length of the CDR3 is 15 residues. V shed 5 bases and J shed 2 bases, with 13 bases lying between them. The CDR3 protein is CASSLRTGTKNIQYF. The CDR3 nucleotides read TGTGCCAGCAGTCTCAGGACGGGGACCAAAAACATTCAGTACTTC.

This clone was counted between two and nine times. The rearrangement uses TRBV9 and TRBJ1-2; D is unclear. Trimming took off 0 bases at V and 6 bases at J, with 12 bases between the two ends. CDR3 size: 14 residues. Germline CDR1 is SGDLS and CDR2 is YYNGEE. The CDR3: CASSVAATLHGYTF. For the CDR3, the DNA is TGTGCCAGCAGCGTAGCTGCGACACTCCATGGCTACACCTTC.

This clone was seen a single time. The chain joins TRBV5-1 to TRBJ2-7; the D is unclear. V lost 0 bases and J lost 5, with 12 bases in between. Germline loops: CDR1 SGHRS, CDR2 YFSETQ. The CDR3 loop spans 14 amino acids. The CDR3 sequence: CASSLVGFSHEQYF. CDR3 nucleotides: TGCGCCAGCAGCTTGGTCGGGTTTTCTCACGAGCAGTACTTC.

On this clone: A read error may produce the germline difference seen at one junction end. This sample also contains other DNA sequences that code for the same CDR3. The rearrangement joins TRBV28 to TRBJ2-1, with D tentatively TRBD2 (6 bases). Germline CDR1 reads MDHEN; CDR2 reads SYDVKM. The CDR3 runs to 14 residues. CDR3 DNA: TGTGCCAGCAGTTGGAGGTCCCGGCGGGATGAACAGTTCTTC. Its translation: CASSWRSRRDEQFF. The full variable domain, in which reference TRBV28 and TRBJ2-1 provide the parts outside the CDR3, is DVKVTQSSRYLVKRTGEKVFLECVQDMDHENMFWYRQDPGLGLRLIYFSYDVKMKEKGDIPEGYSVSREKKERFSLILESASTNQTSMYLCASSWRSRRDEQFFGPGTRLTVL.

This chain joins TRBV5-6 and TRBJ1-1, with D maybe TRBD1 (5 bases). Per the germline V gene, CDR1 is SGHDT and CDR2 is YYEEEE. V shed 3 bases and J shed 5 bases, with 17 bases lying between them. The CDR3 spans 15 residues. The DNA for the CDR3 is TGTGCCAGCAGCTACGCGGTTCAGGGAGGTACTGAAGCTTTCTTT. Protein sequence: CASSYAVQGGTEAFF.

This clone showed up just once. The V call is TRBV7-9, the J call TRBJ2-7; 7 positions agree with TRBD2. Per germline, CDR1 SEHNR and CDR2 FQNEAQ (reference sequence). The CDR3 runs 17 residues. With V trimmed by 5 bases and J by 2 bases, 15 bases remained unmatched. The CDR3 nucleotides are TGTGCCAGCAGCCCAACGGGGGGTATCGATGGGACCTACGAGCAGTACTTC. Translating it yields CASSPTGGIDGTYEQYF.

V is TRBV6-5 and J is TRBJ2-7, with D perhaps matching TRBD1 (6 bases). V shed 0 bases and J shed 5 bases, with 14 bases lying between them. The CDR3 has 15 residues. Germline CDR1 MNHEY, CDR2 SVGAGI. CDR3 coding DNA: TGTGCCAGCAGTTACTCGATCAGGGGTATCGACGAGCAGTACTTC. As protein: CASSYSIRGIDEQYF.

This clone was found a few times. The chain uses TRBV11-2 and TRBJ1-2, with D possibly TRBD1 on 5 matching bases. Deletions cut 5 bases from V and 7 bases from J, with 26 bases between. The length of the CDR3 is 17 residues. CDR1 and CDR2 from the germline V gene are SGHAT and FQNNGV. CDR3 residues: CASSPLGGRGDRFGYTF. Written as DNA, the CDR3 is TGTGCCAGCAGCCCGTTAGGAGGGAGGGGCGATAGGTTTGGCTACACCTTC.

The chain recombines TRBV7-2 with TRBJ2-3; 12 nucleotides line up with TRBD2. Germline CDR1 and CDR2: SGHTA and FQGNSA. Trimming cost V 2 bases and J 7 bases; bases outside gene matches: 10. The CDR3 is made up of 17 amino acids. CDR3 region: CASSLSLAGGPRHTQYF. CDR3 nucleotide sequence: TGTGCCAGCAGCTTATCCCTAGCGGGGGGGCCTCGCCATACGCAGTATTTT.

The chain is built from TRBV10-3 and TRBJ1-1; D is possibly TRBD1 (6 bases). The V end lost 5 bases, the J end lost 6 bases, and 16 bases lay between the germline ends. This CDR3 is 14 amino acids long. The germline V gene has CDR1 ENHRY and CDR2 SYGVKD. The DNA of the CDR3 is TGTGCCATCAGTAATACGGGGGGGCAGCCTGAAGCTTTCTTT. It translates to CAISNTGGQPEAFF.

The chain couples TRBV2 to TRBJ1-1; a possible D gene is TRBD1 (5 bases). Germline loops: CDR1 SNHLY, CDR2 FYNNEI. V lost 6 bases to trimming and J lost 1 base, with 12 bases between them. There are 14 residues in the CDR3. CDR3: CASRGGRQNTEAFF. The CDR3 bases are TGTGCCAGCAGGGGGGGACGGCAGAACACTGAAGCTTTCTTT.

The rearrangement links TRBV28 to TRBJ1-5; D not certain. The CDR3 totals 12 residues. V lost 10 bases, J lost 6 bases, and 13 bases lay in between. CDR1 MDHEN and CDR2 SYDVKM come from the germline V gene. CDR3 protein: CANALRGQPQHF. CDR3 nucleotides: TGTGCCAACGCTCTGCGGGGTCAGCCCCAGCATTTT.

J is TRBJ1-3 and V is TRBV9; D is uncertain. The CDR3 runs to 13 residues. V lost 4 bases and J lost 4, with 9 bases in between. Germline CDR1 and CDR2: SGDLS and YYNGEE. The CDR3 loop is CASSPGGGNTIYF. The CDR3 DNA reads as TGTGCCAGCAGCCCAGGAGGGGGAAACACCATATATTTT.

Concerning this clone itself: Compared with germline, one end of the junction differs, possibly owing to a read error. V gene TRBV10-2 combines with J gene TRBJ1-2, with a possible D match to TRBD1 (5 bases). Germline CDR1 and CDR2: WSHSY and SAAADI. The CDR3 covers 15 residues. As DNA, the CDR3 is TGCGCCCGCAGTGGGGGGGGGTTGCTGGACTATGGCTACACCTTC. Protein product: CARSGGGLLDYGYTF.

This chain connects TRBV10-3 to TRBJ1-1, with D possibly being TRBD1 (6 bases). This CDR3 comprises 16 residues. Germline CDR1 ENHRY, CDR2 SYGVKD. The ends were cut back, 7 bases at V and 5 bases at J, with 23 bases in the middle. In DNA form, the CDR3 reads TGTGCCATCACCAGAGACCCACAGGGAGAAGGAACTGAAGCTTTCTTT. Translated: CAITRDPQGEGTEAFF.

This chain joins TRBV5-1 and TRBJ2-2, with 8 bases aligning to TRBD2. V dropped 10 bases and J dropped 6; count of bases not matched to a gene: 20. Germline assignment: CDR1 SGHRS and CDR2 YFSETQ. The CDR3 is 17 amino acids. The CDR3 here is CARRRPRGGPGSGELFF. CDR3 in DNA: TGCGCCCGCCGCCGGCCCCGGGGGGGGCCGGGGTCCGGGGAGCTGTTTTTT.

This chain uses TRBV12-3 or TRBV12-4 with TRBJ1-5, with a possible D match to TRBD1 (6 bases). V lost 6 bases, J lost 7 bases, and 13 bases lay in between. This CDR3 has 13 residues. CDR3 in amino acids: CASSRTVPQPQHF. In DNA, the CDR3 is TGTGCCAGCAGCCGGACAGTACCCCAGCCCCAGCATTTT.